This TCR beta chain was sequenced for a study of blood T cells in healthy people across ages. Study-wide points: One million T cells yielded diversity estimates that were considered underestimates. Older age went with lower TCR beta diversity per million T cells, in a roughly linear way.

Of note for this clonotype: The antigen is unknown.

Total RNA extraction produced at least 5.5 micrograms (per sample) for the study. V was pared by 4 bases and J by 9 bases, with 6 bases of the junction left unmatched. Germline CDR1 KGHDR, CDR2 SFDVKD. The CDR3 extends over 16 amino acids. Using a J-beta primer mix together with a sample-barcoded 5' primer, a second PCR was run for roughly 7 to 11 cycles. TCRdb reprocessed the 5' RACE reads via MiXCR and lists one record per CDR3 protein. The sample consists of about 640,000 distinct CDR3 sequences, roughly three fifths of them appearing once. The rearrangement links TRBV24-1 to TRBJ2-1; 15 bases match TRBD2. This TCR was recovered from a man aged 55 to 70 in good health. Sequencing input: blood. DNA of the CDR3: TGTGCCACCAGTGACGGGGGACTAGCGGGGGGAATTGAGCAGTTCTTC. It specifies CATSDGGLAGGIEQFF.